A single sample gave rise to the 27 T cell receptor beta chains below, sequenced in a study of T-cell reconstitution after alpha-beta-depleted transplantation in children. For TCRbeta, the library was prepared with unique molecular identifiers. TCRdb re-analysed the PCR reads in MiXCR, keeping a single row per CDR3 protein. There are 220,000 or so distinct CDR3 sequences in the sample; roughly 8.2% occur only once, and 6.3% lies in the top ten. Source: PBMCs, mostly from graft donor cells, taken 180 days after TCRalphabeta/CD19-depleted stem cell transplant. The origin of the receptors is a male patient younger than 18 who had a stem cell transplant for acute lymphoblastic leukemia, so the T cells may come from the graft donor.

This clonotype showed up just a few times. The chain couples TRBV18 to TRBJ2-3, with D maybe TRBD2 (6 bases). The CDR3 contains 15 residues. In germline, CDR1 is KGHSH, CDR2 LQKENI. Deletions cut 3 bases from V and 3 bases from J, with 13 bases between. CDR3 in DNA: TGTGCCAGCTCACCGGGAGTTAGCGGAACAGATACGCAGTATTTT. Translating gives CASSPGVSGTDTQYF.

This clonotype was picked up many times. The chain uses TRBV29-1 and TRBJ1-2, with TRBD1 matching over 10 bases. The length of the CDR3 is 15 residues. Germline V CDR1 and CDR2: SQVTM, ANQGSEA. V trimming: 6 bases; J trimming: 0 bases; junction bases outside the gene matches: 7. The CDR3 protein is CSVRGQGSANYGYTF. As DNA, the CDR3 is TGCAGCGTCAGGGGACAGGGGTCAGCTAACTATGGCTACACCTTC. The variable domain in full, with the rest retrieved from reference TRBV29-1 and TRBJ1-2, is SAVISQKPSRDICQRGTSLTIQCQVDSQVTMMFWYRQQPGQSLTLIATANQGSEATYESGFVIDKFPISRPNLTFSTLTVSNMSPEDSSIYLCSVRGQGSANYGYTFGSGTRLTVV.

This clonotype was seen many times. The V gene is TRBV6-6, the J gene TRBJ2-2; 14 nucleotides line up with TRBD2. This CDR3 comprises 16 residues. Looked up from germline, CDR1 is MNHNY and CDR2 is SVGAGI (reference sequence). The V and J ends lost 7 bases and 6 bases, in that order; junction bases with no gene match: 7. The DNA for the CDR3 is TGTGCCAGCACCAGACTAGCGGGAGGGGCGGCCGGGGAGCTGTTTTTT. This encodes CASTRLAGGAAGELFF.

This clonotype was counted ten times or more. The V and J genes are TRBV5-5 and TRBJ1-5, with D uncertain. V gave up 3 bases and J gave up 4 bases, with 14 bases separating them. Germline values: CDR1 SGHKS, CDR2 YYEKEE (reference sequence). This CDR3 contains 15 residues. Written as DNA, the CDR3 is TGTGCCAGCAGCTCCGGGCACCTGGGAAATCAGCCCCAGCATTTT. It is translated as CASSSGHLGNQPQHF.

There are many counts of this clonotype. The CDR3 here is CASCVTGTYSYEQYF. CDR3 DNA sequence: TGTGCCAGTTGCGTTACCGGGACGTACTCCTACGAGCAGTACTTC. The genes are TRBV28 and TRBJ2-7; D possibly uses TRBD1 or TRBD2 (5 bases each). The germline V and J ends were trimmed by 9 bases and 0 bases, with 18 bases remaining between them. This CDR3 region has 15 residues. Germline lookup yields CDR1 MDHEN and CDR2 SYDVKM.

This clonotype has a count of ten or more. The chain couples TRBV6-1 to TRBJ1-5, with D unclear. V was clipped by 7 bases and J by 10 bases, with 20 bases between them. CDR3 length equals 14 residues. Germline V CDR1 and CDR2: MNHNS, SASEGT. DNA for the CDR3: TGTGCCAGCATAGCTACCATCGGCGCCTGTCCCCAGCATTTT. Residues: CASIATIGACPQHF.

This clonotype appeared many times. This sequence joins TRBV7-2 and TRBJ1-5, with D unclear. The V and J ends lost 5 bases and 0 bases respectively, with 5 bases between them. This CDR3 comprises 13 residues. CDR1 is SGHTA and CDR2 is FQGNSA in the germline V gene. The CDR3 DNA reads TGTGCCAGCAGCCCCTCTAGCAATCAGCCCCAGCATTTT. This translates into CASSPSSNQPQHF.

The table lists this clonotype with many counts. The chain couples TRBV10-3 to TRBJ1-5; TRBD1 is a possible D gene (6 bases). Germline V gene data show CDR1 as ENHRY and CDR2 as SYGVKD. Trimming removed 9 bases at V and 4 bases at J, with 13 bases between. The CDR3 contains 13 residues. As DNA, the CDR3 is TGTGCCATACAGGGATCGGGGAATCAGCCCCAGCATTTT. As protein: CAIQGSGNQPQHF.

There are many counts of this clonotype. CDR3 protein: CSARGGRLYEQYF. CDR3 DNA: TGCAGTGCTAGAGGGGGACGACTCTACGAGCAGTACTTC. The chain uses TRBV20-1 and TRBJ2-7; either TRBD1 or TRBD2 may supply D (5 bases each). Per the germline V gene, CDR1 is DFQATT and CDR2 is SNEGSKA (reference sequence). Trimming shortened V by 1 base and J by 3 bases, and 10 bases separated the two germline ends. CDR3 length: 13 amino acids.

This clonotype has a count of ten or more. The chain uses TRBV9 and TRBJ2-3; possibly TRBD2 for D (5 bases). CDR1 is SGDLS and CDR2 is YYNGEE in the germline V gene. V was pared by 0 bases and J by 1 base, with 15 bases between. The CDR3 is 17 amino acids. CDR3 sequence (DNA): TGTGCCAGCAGCGTAGAGGTGAGCGGACCACGCACAGATACGCAGTATTTT. It codes for CASSVEVSGPRTDTQYF.

This clonotype was observed many times. The chain has TRBV7-2 and TRBJ2-1; TRBD1 might be the D (6 bases). The V gene's germline CDR1 is SGHTA and CDR2 FQGNSA. This CDR3 has 16 residues. V gave up 4 bases and J gave up 13 bases, with 26 bases separating them. CDR3 in DNA: TGTGCCAGCAGCTCCCCGACCAGGGGCGCGAGTACCTCCCAGTTCTTC. Amino acids: CASSSPTRGASTSQFF.

This clonotype has at least ten counts. V gene TRBV28 combines with J gene TRBJ1-5; 10 bases align to TRBD1. Trimming removed 4 bases from V and 0 bases from J; junction bases left unmatched: 9. The CDR3 covers 18 residues. Germline lookup yields CDR1 MDHEN and CDR2 SYDVKM. This CDR3 reads CASSSWTGGSYSNQPQHF. The CDR3 DNA reads as TGTGCCAGCAGTTCCTGGACAGGGGGGAGCTATAGCAATCAGCCCCAGCATTTT.

This clonotype was counted at least ten times. The chain is built from TRBV4-1 and TRBJ1-5, with D perhaps matching TRBD1 (6 bases). Germline assignment: CDR1 MGHRA and CDR2 YSYEKL. The CDR3 has 14 residues. Between the trimmed V and J ends, which lost 0 bases and 9 bases, there was a span of 12 bases. This CDR3 reads CASSQEPGDRPQHF. The CDR3 region has the DNA TGCGCCAGCAGCCAAGAACCAGGGGATCGGCCCCAGCATTTT.

This clonotype was found many times. The chain has TRBV12-3 or TRBV12-4 and TRBJ1-5; D is unclear. Trimming removed 3 bases from V and 7 bases from J, with 10 bases in between. This CDR3 comprises 13 residues. The CDR3 is CASSFAVRQPQHF. The CDR3 DNA is TGTGCCAGCAGTTTCGCAGTTCGGCAGCCCCAGCATTTT.

Ten or more counts support this clonotype. The genes are TRBV6-1 and TRBJ1-1, with D possibly matching TRBD1 (5 bases). The CDR3 is made up of 14 amino acids. V was trimmed by 7 bases and J by 6 bases, leaving 18 bases between them. The germline CDR1 and CDR2 sequences are MNHNS and SASEGT. The CDR3 sequence is CASNLWGGVAEAFF. In DNA form, the CDR3 reads TGTGCCAGCAACCTTTGGGGGGGGGTCGCTGAAGCTTTCTTT.

This clonotype occurred many times. J is TRBJ1-4 and V is TRBV9; no definite D call. The CDR3 has 12 amino acids. Germline V gene sequence: CDR1 SGDLS, CDR2 YYNGEE. The V gene lost 4 bases and the J gene lost 6 bases, with 7 bases spanning the gap. This CDR3 is CASSPPDEKLFF. In DNA form, the CDR3 reads TGTGCCAGCAGCCCGCCGGATGAAAAACTGTTTTTT.

This clonotype was observed many times. V is TRBV9 and J is TRBJ2-3; the D call may be TRBD1 or TRBD2 (5 bases each). The CDR3 extends over 13 amino acids. V was trimmed by 4 bases and J by 8 bases, leaving 14 bases between them. Looked up from germline, CDR1 is SGDLS and CDR2 is YYNGEE. Here the CDR3 DNA reads TGTGCCAGCAGCAGGGACCCGTTGAGTACGCAGTATTTT. This codes for CASSRDPLSTQYF. The full variable domain, completed using reference TRBV9 and TRBJ2-3, is DSGVTQTPKHLITATGQRVTLRCSPRSGDLSVYWYQQSLDQGLQFLIQYYNGEERAKGNILERFSAQQFPDLHSELNLSSLELGDSALYFCASSRDPLSTQYFGPGTRLTVL.

This clonotype has a count of ten or more. The chain carries TRBV7-2 and TRBJ1-5; 7 bases agree with TRBD1. Germline lookup yields CDR1 SGHTA and CDR2 FQGNSA. This CDR3 is built from 14 residues. V lost 7 bases, J lost 5 bases, and 8 bases stayed unmatched. CDR3 coding DNA: TGTGCCAGCAACGTACAGGGGACCGATCAGCCCCAGCATTTT. Translation gives CASNVQGTDQPQHF.

Concerning this clonotype itself: A read error may explain this, as a much larger clone is one base away. The CDR3 region is CASIFFGRSTDTQYF. CDR3 coding DNA: TGTGCCAGCATTTTCTTTGGGAGAAGCACAGATACGCAGTATTTT. V and J are TRBV12-3 or TRBV12-4 and TRBJ2-3, with a tentative D call TRBD2 (5 bases). Trimming stripped 7 bases from V and 0 bases from J, with 14 bases between. There are 15 residues in the CDR3.

This clonotype was counted between two and nine times. The chain recombines TRBV10-3 with TRBJ1-1; tentatively, D is TRBD1 (5 bases). CDR1 is ENHRY and CDR2 is SYGVKD in the germline V gene. V lost 5 bases and J 2 bases, leaving 9 bases between the germline ends. This CDR3 contains 13 residues. The CDR3 sequence is CAISPRDNTEAFF. CDR3 nucleotides: TGTGCCATCAGTCCCAGGGATAACACTGAAGCTTTCTTT.

Many counts were recorded for this clonotype. This chain connects TRBV20-1 to TRBJ1-2; D is possibly TRBD1 (5 bases). CDR3 length: 12 amino acids. In germline, CDR1 is DFQATT, CDR2 SNEGSKA (reference sequence). The V end was cut by 0 bases, the J end by 7 bases, with 9 bases between. CDR3 DNA: TGCAGTGCTAGAGATCGAGGGACTGGCTACACCTTC. It codes for CSARDRGTGYTF.

In its sample, this clonotype was seen many times. The rearrangement joins TRBV7-7 to TRBJ1-5; perhaps TRBD1 as D (5 bases). The CDR3 has 13 amino acids. The V and J ends lost 5 bases and 7 bases respectively, with 12 bases between them. In germline, CDR1 is SSHAT, CDR2 FNYEAQ (reference sequence). CDR3 in DNA: TGTGCCAGCAGCGAAGGGAGGGGACAGCCCCAGCATTTT. Translation: CASSEGRGQPQHF. The full variable domain, with the rest looked up from reference TRBV7-7 and TRBJ1-5, is GAGVSQSPRYKVTKRGQDVTLRCDPISSHATLYWYQQALGQGPEFLTYFNYEAQPDKSGLPSDRFSAERPEGSISTLTIQRTEQRDSAMYRCASSEGRGQPQHFGDGTRLSIL.

This clonotype was detected a few times. The chain couples TRBV5-8 to TRBJ2-1, with D possibly matching TRBD2 (5 bases). The CDR3 has 13 amino acids. Germline CDR1 SGHTS, CDR2 YDEGEE. Trimming cost V 0 bases and J 7 bases, with 8 bases left between them. CDR3 residues: CASSLDRGNEQFF. CDR3 nucleotides: TGTGCCAGCAGCTTGGACCGAGGGAATGAGCAGTTCTTC.

This clonotype came up many times. The chain has TRBV11-2 and TRBJ2-1; 9 nucleotides agree with TRBD1. The CDR3 extends over 16 amino acids. Per germline, CDR1 SGHAT and CDR2 FQNNGV. V lost 6 bases, J lost 7 bases, and 13 bases stayed unmatched. CDR3 nucleotides: TGTGCCAGCAGGGGGACCGGAGGACAGGGGAGAAATGAGCAGTTCTTC. Amino acids: CASRGTGGQGRNEQFF.

This clonotype appeared many times. The J gene is TRBJ2-3, the V gene TRBV2; 7 nucleotides match TRBD1. The CDR3 totals 12 residues. V lost 10 bases and J lost 1; bases outside the gene matches: 2. Germline V gene data show CDR1 as SNHLY and CDR2 as FYNNEI. CDR3 DNA: TGTGCCAACGGACAGGGCACAGATACGCAGTATTTT. This encodes CANGQGTDTQYF.

This clonotype was found many times. This chain connects TRBV7-3 to TRBJ1-2; 7 bases are a match to TRBD1. V lost 7 bases and J lost 5; bases outside the gene matches: 13. CDR3 size: 15 residues. Germline V gives CDR1 SGHTA, CDR2 FQGTGA. DNA for the CDR3: TGTGCCAGCACCCTAGGCGACAGGGCGAGATATGGCTACACCTTC. Translated, it gives CASTLGDRARYGYTF.

This clonotype showed up many times. V usage is TRBV10-3 and J usage is TRBJ2-7, with a tentative D call TRBD2 (7 bases). Trimming shortened V by 0 bases and J by 3 bases, and 12 bases separated the two germline ends. The CDR3 has 15 amino acids. The germline V gene encodes CDR1 ENHRY and CDR2 SYGVKD. The CDR3 coding sequence is TGTGCCATCAGTGAGTCTGGGGGGGCTAACTACGAGCAGTACTTC. This gives the protein CAISESGGANYEQYF.